This T cell receptor (beta chain) was identified during a study of monozygotic twins with inflammatory bowel disease. Study-wide points: Some repertoire variability may stem from patients' differing immunosuppressive treatments. Telling different T cell subtypes apart from each other was not possible.

Making cDNA involved eight separate reactions per sample. Each CDR3 protein gets one entry in TCRdb, which reprocessed the 5' RACE reads and gives no DNA. Across under 150,000 distinct CDR3 sequences, the top ten clones capture about 2.6% of the sample. Blood, 2.5 to 3 ml, was drawn per donor. The CDR3 is 14 amino acids. Germline V lookup: CDR1 SQVTM, CDR2 ANQGSEA. On this clonotype itself: As yet, its antigen is unknown.

The sample was blood. The sequence derives from a human donor with ulcerative colitis or Crohn's disease, or a healthy co-twin of an affected twin (not recorded which). The gene calls are TRBV29-1 and TRBJ2-5; as DNA is missing, the TRBD1 call by TCRdb cannot be tested. The CDR3 reads CSTLTGGDQETQYF.